Listed here are 10 T cell receptor beta chains from one sample, sequenced in a study of blood T cell repertoires in COVID-19. The assay was immunoSEQ multiplex PCR, and TCRdb's table has in-frame clones only and misses some. Of 300,000 to 400,000 clones listed, around 88% are singletons. Sequencing used peripheral blood. The receptors derive from a man aged 30 to 45 with active or convalescent COVID-19.

The chain is built from TRBV11-3 and TRBJ1-2; 7 nucleotides match TRBD1. Germline CDR1 SGHNT, CDR2 YENEEA. V was pared by 1 base and J by 0 bases, with 5 bases of the junction left unmatched. The CDR3 runs to 16 residues. The CDR3, as DNA: TGTGCCAGCAGCTTAGGGGGACAGATGACTAACTATGGCTACACCTTC. Amino acid sequence: CASSLGGQMTNYGYTF. The whole variable domain, filled in from reference TRBV11-3 and TRBJ1-2, reads EAGVVQSPRYKIIEKKQPVAFWCNPISGHNTLYWYLQNLGQGPELLIRYENEEAVDDSQLPKDRFSAERLKGVDSTLKIQPAELGDSAVYLCASSLGGQMTNYGYTFGSGTRLTVV.

V usage is TRBV6-5 and J usage is TRBJ1-2; 12 bases are a match to TRBD1. CDR1 is MNHEY and CDR2 is SVGAGI in the germline V gene. The CDR3 consists of 16 residues. Trimming took 0 bases from V and 8 from J; bases not matched to a gene: 7. The DNA for the CDR3 is TGTGCCAGCAGTTACTCGCAAGGGACAGGGGGCTCCGGCTACACCTTC. This gives the protein CASSYSQGTGGSGYTF.

This chain's CDR3 is CASSNRDRSSDLFF. CDR3 DNA: TGCGCCAGCAGCAACCGGGACAGATCCAGCGATCTGTTTTTT. The genes are TRBV4-1 and TRBJ1-4, with TRBD1 matching over 7 bases. CDR1 is MGHRA, CDR2 YSYEKL, per germline. After removal of 5 bases from V and 14 bases from J, the junction contained 14 bases not matched to a gene. CDR3 length equals 14 residues.

V and J are TRBV7-3 and TRBJ2-3, with a possible D match to TRBD1 (6 bases). The CDR3 totals 17 residues. The V end was cut by 1 base, the J end by 2 bases, with 16 bases between. Per the germline V gene, CDR1 is SGHTA and CDR2 is FQGTGA. CDR3 DNA: TGTGCCAGCAGCTTAAAAGGGGCAGGGGCTCTCACAGATACGCAGTATTTT. Translating it yields CASSLKGAGALTDTQYF.

This clone has more than one count but fewer than ten. Different DNA sequences within this sample yield the same CDR3. The genes are TRBV19 and TRBJ1-5; TRBD1 aligns across 8 bases. J gave up 7 bases and V 1 base, and 6 bases lay outside the gene matches. The CDR3 has 15 amino acids. Germline V gene sequence: CDR1 LNHDA, CDR2 SQIVND (reference sequence). The CDR3 DNA follows: TGTGCCAGTAGTATAGGACAGGGGCAGGGGCAGCCCCAGCATTTT. This translates into CASSIGQGQGQPQHF.

V is TRBV25-1 and J is TRBJ1-4; TRBD1 is a possible D gene (5 bases). Trimming stripped 4 bases from V and 8 bases from J, with 11 bases between. The CDR3 is 13 amino acids. Germline loops: CDR1 MGHDK, CDR2 SYGVNS. DNA for the CDR3: TGTGCCAGCAGTGGCCCAGGGATAGAAAAACTGTTTTTT. This gives the protein CASSGPGIEKLFF.

The gene calls are TRBV3-1 (or the pseudogene TRBV3-2) and TRBJ2-1, with TRBD1 matching over 8 bases. The V segment lost 4 bases and the J segment 5 bases; nucleotides outside the gene matches: 10. CDR3 size: 16 residues. CDR1 and CDR2 from the germline V gene are LGHDT and YNNKEL (reference sequence). The CDR3 DNA reads as TGTGCCAGCAGCCCCAGACAGGGGTTTATCAACAATGAGCAGTTCTTC. Translating gives CASSPRQGFINNEQFF.

The chain carries TRBV6-5 and TRBJ2-3, with TRBD2 identical over 7 bases. This CDR3 comprises 15 residues. Germline CDR1 reads MNHEY; CDR2 reads SVGAGI. Trimming took 6 bases from V and 5 from J; bases not matched to a gene: 11. CDR3 in amino acids: CASRSQGGIKDTQYF. The CDR3 DNA reads as TGTGCCAGCAGGTCTCAGGGAGGGATAAAAGATACGCAGTATTTT.

In DNA form, the CDR3 reads TGCGCCAGCAGCTTGTGGCCCCCAGATACGCAGTATTTT. Translation: CASSLWPPDTQYF. The chain couples TRBV5-1 to TRBJ2-3; D unclear. The ends were cut back, 1 base at V and 4 bases at J, with 7 bases in the middle. This CDR3 region has 13 residues. Germline CDR1 SGHRS, CDR2 YFSETQ.

This clone was picked up a small number of times. The J gene is TRBJ2-7, the V gene TRBV4-1; 11 bases are a match to TRBD2. CDR1 and CDR2 from the germline V gene are MGHRA and YSYEKL. Losses at the gene ends were 3 bases for V and 2 bases for J; bases not matched to a gene: 6. The CDR3 runs 16 residues. The CDR3 spells CASSHEGLAATYEQYF. The DNA for the CDR3 is TGCGCCAGCAGCCATGAGGGACTAGCGGCAACCTACGAGCAGTACTTC.